This T cell receptor (beta chain) was found in a study of T cell responses to AZD1222 COVID-19 vaccine. Study-level results: Rises in breadth and depth of Spike-specific TCRs came after two AZD1222 doses. Repertoire sampling happened only post peak T cell response.

With regard to this clone: Its antigen is not identified.

Trimming pared 9 bases from V and 3 bases from J, leaving 18 bases between. CDR3 length: 15 residues. Germline CDR1 and CDR2: LNHDA and SQIVND (reference sequence). Clones were read by immunoSEQ multiplex PCR, and TCRdb kept only the in-frame ones, dropping some. The data hold 120,000 to 150,000 clones, with 90% observed a single time. This chain joins TRBV19 and TRBJ1-5, with D uncertain. This receptor was obtained from an adult in good health. Sequencing used peripheral blood, obtained on day 0 of AZD1222 vaccination. CDR3 sequence reads: CASHQVGVANQPQHF. The CDR3 DNA sequence: TGTGCCAGCCATCAGGTTGGGGTAGCCAATCAGCCCCAGCATTTT. Looking up the rest from reference TRBV19 and TRBJ1-5 gives the full variable domain: DGGITQSPKYLFRKEGQNVTLSCEQNLNHDAMYWYRQDPGQGLRLIYYSQIVNDFQKGDIAEGYSVSREKKESFPLTVTSAQKNPTAFYLCASHQVGVANQPQHFGDGTRLSIL.